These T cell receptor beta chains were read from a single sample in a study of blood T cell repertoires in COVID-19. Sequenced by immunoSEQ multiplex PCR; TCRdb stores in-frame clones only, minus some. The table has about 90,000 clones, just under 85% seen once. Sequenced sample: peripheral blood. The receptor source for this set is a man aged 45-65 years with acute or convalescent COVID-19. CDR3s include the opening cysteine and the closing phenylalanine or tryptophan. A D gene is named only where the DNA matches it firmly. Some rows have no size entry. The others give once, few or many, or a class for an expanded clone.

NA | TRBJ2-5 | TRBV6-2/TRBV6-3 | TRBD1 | TGTGCCAGCAGTTTCACAGGGGGACCGGGAGAGACCCAGTACTTC | CASSFTGGPGETQYF
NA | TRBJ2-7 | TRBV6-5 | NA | TGTGCCAGCAGTTACTCGGGCATAGGATCCTACGAGCAGTACTTC | CASSYSGIGSYEQYF
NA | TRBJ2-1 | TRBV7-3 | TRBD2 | TGTGCCAGCAGCTCCCGGACTAGCGATGAGCAGTTCTTC | CASSSRTSDEQFF
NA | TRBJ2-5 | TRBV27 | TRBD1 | TGTGCCAGCAGACAACCCGGACAGGACCAAGAGACCCAGTACTTC | CASRQPGQDQETQYF
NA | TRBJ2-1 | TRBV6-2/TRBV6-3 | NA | TGTGCCAGCAGTTTTTACAGGGCCTACTCCTACAATGAGCAGTTCTTC | CASSFYRAYSYNEQFF
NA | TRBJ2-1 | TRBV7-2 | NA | TGTGCCAGCAGCACCTCAGGCGTCCCGCAGTTCTTC | CASSTSGVPQFF
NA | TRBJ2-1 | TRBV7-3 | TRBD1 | TGTGCCAGCAGCTTAAGTCGTACAGGGGGCCTTAATGAGCAGTTCTTC | CASSLSRTGGLNEQFF
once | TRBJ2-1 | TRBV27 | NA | TGTGCCAGCAGTTCCGCTAGTCTAGGCGGCTACAATGAGCAGTTCTTC | CASSSASLGGYNEQFF
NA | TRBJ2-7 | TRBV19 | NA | TGTGCCAGTAGTAACTCTCGAGGGTACGAGCAGTACTTC | CASSNSRGYEQYF
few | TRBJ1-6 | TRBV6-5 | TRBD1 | TGTGCCAGCAGCTTACAGGGGAAGGGTAATTCACCCCTCCACTTT | CASSLQGKGNSPLHF
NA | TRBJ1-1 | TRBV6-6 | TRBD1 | TGTGCCAGCAGCACCGGACAGGGAATGAACACTGAAGCTTTCTTT | CASSTGQGMNTEAFF
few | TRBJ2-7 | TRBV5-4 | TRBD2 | TGTGCCAGCAGCAGCAAGCGGGGGGGCTCCTACGAGCAGTACTTC | CASSSKRGGSYEQYF
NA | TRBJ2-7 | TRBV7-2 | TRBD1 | TGTGCCAGCAGCTTTACAGGGGGCCTCTACGAGCAGTACTTC | CASSFTGGLYEQYF
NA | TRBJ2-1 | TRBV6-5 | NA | TGTGCCAGCAGTTTAACATATTACAATGAGCAGTTCTTC | CASSLTYYNEQFF
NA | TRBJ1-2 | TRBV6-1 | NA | TGTGCCAGCAGTGAAGACAGGCACTATGGCTACACCTTC | CASSEDRHYGYTF
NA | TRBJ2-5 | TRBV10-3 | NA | TGTGCCATCAGTGAGTCCAGGGTGGAGACCCAGTACTTC | CAISESRVETQYF
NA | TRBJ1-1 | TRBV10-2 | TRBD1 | TGCGCCAGCAGCGGACAGGTCGGCACTGAAGCTTTCTTT | CASSGQVGTEAFF
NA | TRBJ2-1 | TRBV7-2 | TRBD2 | TGTGCCAGCAGCTCAACCAGGACTAGCTTAAATGAGCAGTTCTTC | CASSSTRTSLNEQFF
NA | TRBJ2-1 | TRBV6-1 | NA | TGTGCCAGCTCATACAATGAGCAGTTCTTC | CASSYNEQFF
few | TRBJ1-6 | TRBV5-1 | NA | TGCGCCAGCAGCAACAGACAAAGCTCCTATAATTCACCCCTCCACTTT | CASSNRQSSYNSPLHF
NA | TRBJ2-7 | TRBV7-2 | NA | TGTGCCAGCAGCCCGCCCTATAGCTCCTACGAGCAGTACTTC | CASSPPYSSYEQYF
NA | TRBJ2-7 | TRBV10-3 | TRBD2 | TGTGCCATCAGTGAGTCTTCGGGACTAGCGGGAGGGCCCAACGAGCAGTACTTC | CAISESSGLAGGPNEQYF
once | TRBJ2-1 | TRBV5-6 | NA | TGTGCCAGCAGCTTGGGTTGGGTAGCAGGGGACAATGAGCAGTTCTTC | CASSLGWVAGDNEQFF
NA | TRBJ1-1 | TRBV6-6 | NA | TGTGCCAGCAGTTACGCGAGCACTGAAGCTTTCTTT | CASSYASTEAFF
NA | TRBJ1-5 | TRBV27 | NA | TGTGCCAGCAGTTTACGGGACAACAATCAGCCCCAGCATTTT | CASSLRDNNQPQHF
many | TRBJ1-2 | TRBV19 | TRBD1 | TGTGCCAGTAGTATAGGGACAGGGGCCGGCTACACCTTC | CASSIGTGAGYTF
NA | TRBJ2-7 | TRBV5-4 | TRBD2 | TGTGCCAGCAGCTTGGGCGGGTTGAGCGGGAGCTCCTACGAGCAGTACTTC | CASSLGGLSGSSYEQYF
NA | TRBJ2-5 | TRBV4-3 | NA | TGCGCCAGCAGCCAAGAAGACACTCAAGAGACCCAGTACTTC | CASSQEDTQETQYF
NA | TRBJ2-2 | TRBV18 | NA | TGTGCCAGCTCAGGGGGGGCGGCGAACACCGGGGAGCTGTTTTTT | CASSGGAANTGELFF
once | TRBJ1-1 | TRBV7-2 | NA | TGTGCCAGCAGCTTAGGAAGTGGGGCCACTGAAGCTTTCTTT | CASSLGSGATEAFF
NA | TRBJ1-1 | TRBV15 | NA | TGTGCCACCAGCAGAGGAGGAAGCAGGGTGGGGGGCACTGAAGCTTTCTTT | CATSRGGSRVGGTEAFF
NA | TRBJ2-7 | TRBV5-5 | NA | TGTGCCAGCAGCTTGGCGGCAGGGTGGGGCTACGAGCAGTACTTC | CASSLAAGWGYEQYF
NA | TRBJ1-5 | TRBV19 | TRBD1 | TGTGCCAGTAGTTTGGGGACAGCAAATCAGCCCCAGCATTTT | CASSLGTANQPQHF
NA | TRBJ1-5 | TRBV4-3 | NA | TGCGCCAGCAGCCAAGACTCGGGGTTCTTTCAGCCCCAGCATTTT | CASSQDSGFFQPQHF
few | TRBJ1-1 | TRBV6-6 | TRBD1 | TGTGCCAGCAGCTTCCTAACAGGGGACAGGGGCTCGGAAGCTTTCTTT | CASSFLTGDRGSEAFF
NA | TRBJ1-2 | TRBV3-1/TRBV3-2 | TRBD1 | TGTGCCAGCAGCCAAGCCGGACAGGGTAATTACTATGGCTACACCTTC | CASSQAGQGNYYGYTF
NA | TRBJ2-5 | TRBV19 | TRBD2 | TGTGCCAGTAACATAGCGGGGGGGGAGACCCAGTACTTC | CASNIAGGETQYF
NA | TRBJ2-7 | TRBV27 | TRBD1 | TGTGCCAGCAGTTTGTTAGGACAGGGGATATACGAGCAGTACTTC | CASSLLGQGIYEQYF
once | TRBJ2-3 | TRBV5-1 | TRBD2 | TGCGCCAGCAGGACAGGACTAGCGAGCACAGATACGCAGTATTTT | CASRTGLASTDTQYF
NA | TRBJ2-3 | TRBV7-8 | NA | TGTGCCAGCAGCCCCTACACAGATACGCAGTATTTT | CASSPYTDTQYF
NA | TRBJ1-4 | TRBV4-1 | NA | TGCGCCAGCAGCTCGACTCAGGGGAATGAAAAACTGTTTTTT | CASSSTQGNEKLFF
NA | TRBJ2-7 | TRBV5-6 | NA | TGTGCCAGCAGCTTGTGGGCAGCCGAGTACGAGCAGTACTTC | CASSLWAAEYEQYF
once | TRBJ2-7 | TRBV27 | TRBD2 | TGTGCCAGCTCCTCAAGATGGACTAGCGGTTTTACCTCCTACGAGCAGTACTTC | CASSSRWTSGFTSYEQYF
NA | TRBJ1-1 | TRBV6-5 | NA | TGTGCCAGCACTGGACTGATGAACACTGAAGCTTTCTTT | CASTGLMNTEAFF
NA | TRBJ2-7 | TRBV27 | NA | TGTGCCAGCAGTCCCTCCTCGTACGAGCAGTACTTC | CASSPSSYEQYF
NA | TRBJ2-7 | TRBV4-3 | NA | TGCGCCAGCAGCCAACTTTCGGACACCGACGAGCAGTACTTC | CASSQLSDTDEQYF
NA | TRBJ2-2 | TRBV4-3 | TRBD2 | TGCGCCAGCAGCCCGGGACTAGCGGGAGGTGCCACCGGGGAGCTGTTTTTT | CASSPGLAGGATGELFF
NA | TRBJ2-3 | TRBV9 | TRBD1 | TGTGCCAGCAGCAAGACAGGGGTGGGGACAGATACGCAGTATTTT | CASSKTGVGTDTQYF
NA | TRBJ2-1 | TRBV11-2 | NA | TGTGCCAGCAGCTTCAGTTTCCTCTCCTACAATGAGCAGTTCTTC | CASSFSFLSYNEQFF
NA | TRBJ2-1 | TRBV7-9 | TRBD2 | TGTGCCAGCAGCGGCGGACTAGCGGGGGATGACTACAATGAGCAGTTCTTC | CASSGGLAGDDYNEQFF
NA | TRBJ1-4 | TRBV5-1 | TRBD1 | TGCGCCAGCAGCCAGACAGGGGCAACTAATGAAAAACTGTTTTTT | CASSQTGATNEKLFF
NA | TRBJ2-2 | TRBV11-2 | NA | TGTGCCAGCAGTCTTCGGTCAGGGTACACCGGGGAGCTGTTTTTT | CASSLRSGYTGELFF
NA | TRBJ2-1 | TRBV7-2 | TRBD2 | TGTGCCAGCAGCCCCGTTGCGGGAGAAGGTGAGCAGTTCTTC | CASSPVAGEGEQFF
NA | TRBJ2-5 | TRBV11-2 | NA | TGTGCCAGCAGCTTCACTACCCCAGAGACCCAGTACTTC | CASSFTTPETQYF